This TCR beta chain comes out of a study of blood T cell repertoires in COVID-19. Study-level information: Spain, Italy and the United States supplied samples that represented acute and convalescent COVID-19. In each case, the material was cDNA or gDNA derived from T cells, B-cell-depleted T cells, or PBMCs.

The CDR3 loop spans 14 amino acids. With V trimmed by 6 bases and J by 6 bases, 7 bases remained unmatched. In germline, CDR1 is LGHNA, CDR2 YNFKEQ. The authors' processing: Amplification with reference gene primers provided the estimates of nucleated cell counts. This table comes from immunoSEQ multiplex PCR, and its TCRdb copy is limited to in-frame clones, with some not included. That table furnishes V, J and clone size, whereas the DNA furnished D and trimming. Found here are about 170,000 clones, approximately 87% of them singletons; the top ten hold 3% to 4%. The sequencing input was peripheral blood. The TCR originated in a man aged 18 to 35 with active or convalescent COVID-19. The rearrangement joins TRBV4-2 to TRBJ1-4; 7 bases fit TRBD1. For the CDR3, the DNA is TGTGCCAGCAGTCAAACAGGGGTGGATGAAAAACTGTTTTTT. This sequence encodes CASSQTGVDEKLFF.